This section outlines one T cell receptor (beta chain) sequence together with its context. The antigen is unknown. TCRdb analysed the 5' RACE reads with MiXCR anew, one entry per CDR3 protein. The repertoire holds tens of thousands of distinct CDR3 sequences, with 9.5% to 15% as singletons. The data are from a study of T-cell memory formation after mild COVID-19. Study as a whole: Largely donor-specific sequence clusters came from a couple of donors. Study results and caveats: Clones from the second wave (peaking day 37) had unconfirmed SARS-CoV-2 specificity. The CD4+ clones that contracted clustered mainly within CM and EM, and the CD8+ clones concentrated in EMRA. Clones shrinking between day 15 and 85 showed a balanced CD4/CD8 split, and those that grew later tilted toward CD4+.

Germline CDR1 is SGHRS and CDR2 is YFSETQ. After removal of 4 bases from V and 7 bases from J, the junction contained 9 bases not matched to a gene. The CDR3 is 14 residues long. The receptor comes from a man younger than 30 who had mild COVID-19 (a few samples of this study predate the infection). Cell type and time point are not known. The sample comprised PBMCs or a T cell subset sorted from them (not recorded which). The V gene is TRBV5-1, the J gene TRBJ2-7; 9 positions agree with TRBD1. This CDR3 reads CASSQYRTGVEQYF. The CDR3 DNA follows: TGCGCCAGCAGCCAGTACCGGACAGGGGTAGAGCAGTACTTC.